The source of this T cell receptor beta chain is a study of Graves' ophthalmopathy and Graves' hyperthyroidism (dated by TCRdb to about 2018). For the study in its entirety: Hyperthyroidism was considered stable if no progression to ophthalmopathy occurred within 18 months of follow-up. To explore V-J signatures that separate ophthalmopathy from hyperthyroidism, a discovery set of fewer than 110 patients was enrolled, consisting of about 45 with ophthalmopathy and around 57 with stable hyperthyroidism. The study used TCR beta repertoire signatures to distinguish Graves' ophthalmopathy from Graves' hyperthyroidism and to predict progression to ophthalmopathy. An independent validation cohort comprised some 19 hyperthyroidism patients and about 16 patients who later progressed from hyperthyroidism to ophthalmopathy. In roughly 6 hyperthyroidism patients, T-cell repertoires of thyroid tissue and blood were compared. In total, 120 to 150 blood samples were TCR-sequenced: roughly 45 ophthalmopathy, approximately 75 hyperthyroidism and about 17 hyperthyroidism-to-ophthalmopathy patients. Following sample collection, hyperthyroidism patients were given methimazole at a starting dose of 30 mg daily, and ophthalmopathy patients were given high-dose intravenous methylprednisolone. The research as a whole found: Most expanded thyroid clonotypes with a frequency above 0.001 also appeared in blood, which suggests that blood repertoires may reflect the immune response in the thyroid. In validation, the model predicted ophthalmopathy progression with more than 70% sensitivity and roughly 72% specificity; roughly 11 predicted patients were CT-confirmed with GO in a median of about 6.1 months. No statistical method was used to set the sample size in advance, and the investigators knew which group each participant was assigned to. Ophthalmopathy was separated from stable hyperthyroidism by the 13-signature model with about 89% sensitivity and less than 82% specificity in cross-validation and with 80%/75% in the test set.

This clonotype was recorded a few times. This receptor's antigen is unknown. There are no base qualities to consult, and no much larger clone falls within one base. For repertoire sequencing, TCR beta CDR3 regions were amplified from RNA transcripts. The first round of RT-PCR was done with HTBI primers and the Qiagen OneStep RT-PCR kit, and was followed by a second round of multiplex PCR, then size selection and purification. Libraries were sequenced paired-end with 100 bp reads on an Illumina HiSeq2000. Concerning the study's data processing: SOAPnuke was used for read processing, and reads with adapters, uncalled bases, a mean Phred below 15, or no exact constant-primer or identifier match were discarded. High-quality paired reads were merged with COPE v1.2.5. Clonotypes were defined as unique nucleotide sequences and were aligned to IMGT TRB V, D and J references using MiTCR v1.1. The analysis was limited to V-J combinations with a frequency above 0.0001, which together covered over 98% of repertoires. A TCR clonal expansion and chaos score per V-J combination was defined as the ratio of F50 clonal expansion to chaos observed in the TCRdist matrix. Features were reduced by Welch's t-statistics and random forest to over 10 V-J combinations, which fed a naive Bayes classifier. Thyroid-blood repertoire similarity was quantified with the Morisita-Horn index. TCRdb applied fastp at Q25 and MiXCR to the public reads, then kept only in-frame beta chains. Each entry is one CDR3 protein sequence, shown with its most common DNA and genes. The V and J calls and clone size come from TCRdb's table, not from the authors' own analysis. Present in this sample are some 1.1 million distinct CDR3 sequences, about 38% of which were seen just once. In total, the top ten clones hold around 10% of the sample.

Hyperthyroidism patients were newly diagnosed, were aged 18 to 65 years, and had a disease duration under 2 months. Patients were excluded if they had other autoimmune diseases, uncontrolled infections, pregnancy or lactation. Clinical symptoms, serum thyroxine, TRAb, thyroid ultrasound and orbital computed tomography formed the basis of the diagnosis. Total RNA was extracted using Trizol reagent, and RNA quality was checked on an Agilent 2100 Bioanalyzer. The source material was peripheral blood or thyroid tissue (not recorded which). The receptor was isolated from an adult man with Graves' hyperthyroidism.

The DNA sequence is given as TGCGCCAGCAGCGCTCTAGCGGGGGGGAACACCGGGGAGCTGTTTTTT. Translated, it reads CASSALAGGNTGELFF. Recombination connected TRBV5-1 to TRBJ2-2, with 11 bases matching TRBD2. Germline trimming: 4 bases from V, 1 base from J; junction bases outside gene matches: 3. The CDR3 spans 16 residues, from the cysteine through the phenylalanine. Only the CDR3 portion is preserved as DNA: 48 bases, with reading frame beginning at the first base. CDR1 SGHRS and CDR2 YFSETQ are derived from the germline V gene.